The rows below give T cell receptor beta chains drawn from one sample of a study of T cells in Graves' hyperthyroidism and ophthalmopathy. TCRdb reprocessed the multiplex PCR reads via MiXCR and lists one record per CDR3 protein. The top ten clones hold about 5% of a sample with approximately 420,000 distinct CDR3 sequences, around 15% of them seen once. Sample: blood. The receptors were sampled from a woman aged 18-30 years with Graves' hyperthyroidism. CDR3s include the opening cysteine and the closing phenylalanine or tryptophan. Each record gives: clone size, D gene, J gene, V gene, CDR3 DNA, CDR3 protein. A D gene is named only where the DNA matches it firmly. Size is stated for part of the rows, as once, few or many counts, or as a class when the clone is expanded.

clone size: few
D gene: -
J gene: TRBJ2-1
V gene: TRBV5-4
CDR3 DNA: TGTGCCAGCAGCTCCGCTAGTACCTACAATGAGCAGTTCTTC
CDR3 protein: CASSSASTYNEQFF

clone size: -
D gene: -
J gene: TRBJ2-6
V gene: TRBV27
CDR3 DNA: TGTGCCAGCAAACCATACTCTGGGGCCAACGTCCTGACTTTC
CDR3 protein: CASKPYSGANVLTF

clone size: many
D gene: -
J gene: TRBJ2-5
V gene: TRBV29-1
CDR3 DNA: TGCAGCGTTGTGCGGAACCAAGAGACCCAGTACTTC
CDR3 protein: CSVVRNQETQYF

clone size: few
D gene: TRBD1
J gene: TRBJ1-2
V gene: TRBV6-2/TRBV6-3
CDR3 DNA: TGTGCCAGCAGTTACGCACGACAGGGGAGCTATGGCTACACCTTC
CDR3 protein: CASSYARQGSYGYTF

clone size: many
D gene: -
J gene: TRBJ2-1
V gene: TRBV27
CDR3 DNA: TGTGCCAGCAGGGATGGTTTCACCTACAATGAGCAGTTCTTC
CDR3 protein: CASRDGFTYNEQFF

clone size: few
D gene: -
J gene: TRBJ2-3
V gene: TRBV10-3
CDR3 DNA: TGTGCCAGCAGACGGGGGCAGCCATACACAGATACGCAGTATTTT
CDR3 protein: CASRRGQPYTDTQYF

clone size: -
D gene: -
J gene: TRBJ1-3
V gene: TRBV6-1
CDR3 DNA: TGTGCCAGCAGTGGATCCGGGACAACCTTCTCTGGAAACACCATATATTTT
CDR3 protein: CASSGSGTTFSGNTIYF

clone size: -
D gene: TRBD2
J gene: TRBJ2-3
V gene: TRBV27
CDR3 DNA: TGTGCCAGCACTCCCGGGGCGCCTAGCGGGAGGGCCGGGGCAGATACGCAGTATTTT
CDR3 protein: CASTPGAPSGRAGADTQYF

clone size: many
D gene: -
J gene: TRBJ2-3
V gene: TRBV12-3/TRBV12-4
CDR3 DNA: TGTGCCAGCAGCCGTGACAGCTCAGGCACAGATACGCAGTATTTT
CDR3 protein: CASSRDSSGTDTQYF

clone size: few
D gene: -
J gene: TRBJ1-6
V gene: TRBV5-1
CDR3 DNA: TGCGCCAGCAGCTTGGACTCATCACCCCTCCACTTT
CDR3 protein: CASSLDSSPLHF

clone size: many
D gene: -
J gene: TRBJ2-2
V gene: TRBV30
CDR3 DNA: TGTGCCTGGAGTGAAGGGACCGGGGAGCTGTTTTTT
CDR3 protein: CAWSEGTGELFF

clone size: many
D gene: -
J gene: TRBJ1-1
V gene: TRBV12-3/TRBV12-4
CDR3 DNA: TGTGCCAGCAGTTTAGGGCCCACTGAAGCTTTCTTT
CDR3 protein: CASSLGPTEAFF

clone size: many
D gene: -
J gene: TRBJ1-5
V gene: TRBV27
CDR3 DNA: TGTGCCAGCAGTTTATCAGGGGTTGGCAATCAGCCCCAGCATTTT
CDR3 protein: CASSLSGVGNQPQHF

clone size: few
D gene: -
J gene: TRBJ1-4
V gene: TRBV7-2
CDR3 DNA: TGTGCCAGCAGCCTATTTTTTTGGGGGGCAGGTGAAAAACTGTTTTTT
CDR3 protein: CASSLFFWGAGEKLFF

clone size: many
D gene: TRBD2
J gene: TRBJ2-1
V gene: TRBV11-2
CDR3 DNA: TGTGCCAGCACCCCGGGACTACACGGCAATGAGCAGTTCTTC
CDR3 protein: CASTPGLHGNEQFF

clone size: many
D gene: TRBD1
J gene: TRBJ2-3
V gene: TRBV2
CDR3 DNA: TGTGCCAGCAGTGATCAGTCCGCCAGGGGGCGATCAGATACGCAGTATTTT
CDR3 protein: CASSDQSARGRSDTQYF

clone size: -
D gene: TRBD2
J gene: TRBJ2-7
V gene: TRBV11-2
CDR3 DNA: TGTGCCAGCAGCTCCCCCTTAGTAGCGGGAGCGTTGGACGAGCAGTACTTC
CDR3 protein: CASSSPLVAGALDEQYF

clone size: few
D gene: -
J gene: TRBJ2-3
V gene: TRBV9
CDR3 DNA: TGTGCCAGCAGCGTAAGTTCGGATACGCAGTATTTT
CDR3 protein: CASSVSSDTQYF

clone size: many
D gene: -
J gene: TRBJ2-7
V gene: TRBV20-1
CDR3 DNA: TGCAGTGCTAGGGGGCAGTACTACGAGCAGTACTTC
CDR3 protein: CSARGQYYEQYF

clone size: -
D gene: -
J gene: TRBJ1-3
V gene: TRBV20-1
CDR3 DNA: TGCAGTGCTTTACAGGGAAACGGAAACACCATATATTTT
CDR3 protein: CSALQGNGNTIYF

clone size: few
D gene: -
J gene: TRBJ2-7
V gene: TRBV6-2/TRBV6-3
CDR3 DNA: TGTGCCAGCAGTTACTCCCGGGGCGAGCAGTACTTC
CDR3 protein: CASSYSRGEQYF

clone size: many
D gene: -
J gene: TRBJ2-1
V gene: TRBV5-1
CDR3 DNA: TGCGCCAGCAGCTGGTCTGGGGAGCAGTTCTTC
CDR3 protein: CASSWSGEQFF

clone size: many
D gene: -
J gene: TRBJ1-4
V gene: TRBV28
CDR3 DNA: TGTGCCAGCAGCAGGACCGGGACGGAGAAAGAAAAACTGTTTTTT
CDR3 protein: CASSRTGTEKEKLFF

clone size: many
D gene: -
J gene: TRBJ2-1
V gene: TRBV30
CDR3 DNA: TGTGCCTGGATGACCGGATATTCAGGGAATGAGCAGTTCTTC
CDR3 protein: CAWMTGYSGNEQFF

clone size: -
D gene: TRBD2
J gene: TRBJ2-7
V gene: TRBV28
CDR3 DNA: TGTGCCAGCACCAACAGCCGGGGGGTCTACGAGCAGTACTTC
CDR3 protein: CASTNSRGVYEQYF

clone size: many
D gene: -
J gene: TRBJ1-1
V gene: TRBV5-1
CDR3 DNA: TGCGCCAGCAGATCCGTCGTGACAGTGAACACTGAAGCTTTCTTT
CDR3 protein: CASRSVVTVNTEAFF

clone size: many
D gene: -
J gene: TRBJ2-5
V gene: TRBV27
CDR3 DNA: TGTGCCAGCAGGCCCGGGACGCTGGAGACCCAGTACTTC
CDR3 protein: CASRPGTLETQYF

clone size: many
D gene: -
J gene: TRBJ1-2
V gene: TRBV2
CDR3 DNA: TGTGCCAGCAGGGTAGGGACCCCAGATGGCTACACCTTC
CDR3 protein: CASRVGTPDGYTF

clone size: many
D gene: -
J gene: TRBJ2-7
V gene: TRBV2
CDR3 DNA: TGTGCCAGCACTCGATCCAGAGGGCCCTACGAGCAGTACTTC
CDR3 protein: CASTRSRGPYEQYF

clone size: many
D gene: -
J gene: TRBJ1-1
V gene: TRBV28
CDR3 DNA: TGTGCCAGCAGTTTTCCTTGGGGGTTTGAAGCTTTCTTT
CDR3 protein: CASSFPWGFEAFF

clone size: many
D gene: -
J gene: TRBJ2-7
V gene: TRBV11-2
CDR3 DNA: TGTGCCAGCAGCTTAGGAGGGTTGAACGAGCAGTACTTC
CDR3 protein: CASSLGGLNEQYF

clone size: many
D gene: -
J gene: TRBJ2-3
V gene: TRBV3-1
CDR3 DNA: TGTGCCAGCAGCCAGACGTGGGGGACTAGCACAGATACGCAGTATTTT
CDR3 protein: CASSQTWGTSTDTQYF

clone size: many
D gene: TRBD2
J gene: TRBJ2-1
V gene: TRBV29-1
CDR3 DNA: TGCAGCGGATTTGACCCTAGCGGGAGTCGGGATGAGCAGTTCTTC
CDR3 protein: CSGFDPSGSRDEQFF

clone size: many
D gene: TRBD2
J gene: TRBJ2-1
V gene: TRBV7-2
CDR3 DNA: TGTGCCAGCAGCTTACGGGCCCTAGCGGGAGGGGGTAACAATGAGCAGTTCTTC
CDR3 protein: CASSLRALAGGGNNEQFF

clone size: -
D gene: -
J gene: TRBJ2-5
V gene: TRBV30
CDR3 DNA: TGTGCCTGGAGCCTCCATACAGGGACAGAGACCCAGTACTTC
CDR3 protein: CAWSLHTGTETQYF

clone size: -
D gene: TRBD2
J gene: TRBJ2-2
V gene: TRBV28
CDR3 DNA: TGTGCCGTCATGGAAGGGACTAGGACCGGGGAGCTGTTTTTT
CDR3 protein: CAVMEGTRTGELFF

clone size: many
D gene: -
J gene: TRBJ2-1
V gene: TRBV28
CDR3 DNA: TGTGCCAGCAGTCTCGTGGGAGAAAGGGACAATGAGCAGTTCTTC
CDR3 protein: CASSLVGERDNEQFF

clone size: many
D gene: TRBD1
J gene: TRBJ1-2
V gene: TRBV28
CDR3 DNA: TGTGCCAGCAAGACAGGGCAGGACTATGGCTACACCTTC
CDR3 protein: CASKTGQDYGYTF

clone size: -
D gene: TRBD2
J gene: TRBJ2-7
V gene: TRBV20-1
CDR3 DNA: TGCAGTGCTAGAGATAACCTAGCGGGAGCTTTTAGCCACGAGCAGTACTTC
CDR3 protein: CSARDNLAGAFSHEQYF

clone size: few
D gene: -
J gene: TRBJ1-2
V gene: TRBV27
CDR3 DNA: TGTGCCAGCAGTTTTTCAAATCGGGGGGAGATCTATGGCTACACCTTC
CDR3 protein: CASSFSNRGEIYGYTF

clone size: many
D gene: TRBD2
J gene: TRBJ2-1
V gene: TRBV20-1
CDR3 DNA: TGCAGTGCTAGAGGACTAGCGGGATCCTACAATGAGCAGTTCTTC
CDR3 protein: CSARGLAGSYNEQFF

clone size: many
D gene: -
J gene: TRBJ2-1
V gene: TRBV28
CDR3 DNA: TGTGCCAGCAGTTCCTTTTCGGAGCGGGTGGATGGGCAGTTCTTC
CDR3 protein: CASSSFSERVDGQFF

clone size: many
D gene: TRBD1
J gene: TRBJ1-5
V gene: TRBV6-5
CDR3 DNA: TGTGCCAGCAGTTACTCAACAGGGGAGAGTCAGCCCCAGCATTTT
CDR3 protein: CASSYSTGESQPQHF

clone size: few
D gene: -
J gene: TRBJ1-2
V gene: TRBV28
CDR3 DNA: TGTGCCAGCAGTTCCCAGGGTAGTGGCTACACCTTC
CDR3 protein: CASSSQGSGYTF

clone size: -
D gene: TRBD1
J gene: TRBJ1-4
V gene: TRBV19
CDR3 DNA: TGTGCCAGTAGTATAAGACAGGGAGGCGAAAAACTGTTTTTT
CDR3 protein: CASSIRQGGEKLFF

clone size: many
D gene: -
J gene: TRBJ2-5
V gene: TRBV20-1
CDR3 DNA: TGCAGTGCTACACTAGGAGCCCTATTACAAGAGACCCAGTACTTC
CDR3 protein: CSATLGALLQETQYF

clone size: many
D gene: -
J gene: TRBJ1-4
V gene: TRBV12-3/TRBV12-4
CDR3 DNA: TGTGCCAGCAGTTTAAGGATCGGGGATAATGAAAAACTGTTTTTT
CDR3 protein: CASSLRIGDNEKLFF

clone size: -
D gene: -
J gene: TRBJ2-1
V gene: TRBV3-1
CDR3 DNA: TGTGCCAGCAGCCAAGAGCGGCTCTCCTACAATGAGCAGTTCTTC
CDR3 protein: CASSQERLSYNEQFF

clone size: many
D gene: -
J gene: TRBJ2-7
V gene: TRBV28
CDR3 DNA: TGTGCCAGCAGTTCCCTCATTTTTGGACAGGGAGGGAGTGGCGAGCAGTACTTC
CDR3 protein: CASSSLIFGQGGSGEQYF